The clone carrying this T cell receptor beta chain was observed a few times. Its antigen is as yet unknown. V lost 6 bases to trimming and J lost 2 bases; unmatched junction nucleotides: 9. Germline assignment: CDR1 SQVTM and CDR2 ANQGSEA. This CDR3 has 15 amino acids. These data belong to a study of blood T cells in healthy people across ages. On the study more broadly: Capture by template switching was about one barcoded beta molecule per two T cells.

Together with a sample-barcoded 5' primer, a J-beta primer mix was included in a second PCR lasting 7 to 11 cycles. Each CDR3 protein is one row after TCRdb ran MiXCR on the 5' RACE reads. The sample records hundreds of thousands of distinct CDR3 sequences, roughly 43% being singletons. Study-level findings and limits: Researchers judged that diversity estimates from one million T cells fell short of true values. Measured against age, TCR beta diversity per million T cells decreased in a roughly linear manner.

The genes are TRBV29-1 and TRBJ1-5; 8 positions agree with TRBD1. Sequencing used blood. The TCR was taken from a man older than 75 in good health. CDR3 in amino acids: CSVILPGQGNQPQHF. DNA of the CDR3: TGCAGCGTCATTCTCCCGGGACAGGGCAATCAGCCCCAGCATTTT. The entire variable domain, with the rest obtained from reference TRBV29-1 and TRBJ1-5, is as follows: SAVISQKPSRDICQRGTSLTIQCQVDSQVTMMFWYRQQPGQSLTLIATANQGSEATYESGFVIDKFPISRPNLTFSTLTVSNMSPEDSSIYLCSVILPGQGNQPQHFGDGTRLSIL.